This T cell receptor (beta chain) was sequenced during a study of T-cell reconstitution after alpha-beta-depleted transplantation in children. V shed 0 bases and J shed 4 bases, with 10 bases lying between them. The CDR3 totals 13 residues. Per the germline V gene, CDR1 is DFQATT and CDR2 is SNEGSKA (reference sequence). A library of TCRbeta sequences, prepared with unique molecular identifiers, was generated. TCRdb re-called the PCR reads through MiXCR, storing one row per CDR3 protein. The sample records 85,000 to 120,000 distinct CDR3 sequences, under 7% being singletons. Notes on the study in general: Reports say that about two months after transplant, the alpha-beta T cells came out of several hundred graft clones that had expanded.

A few counts support this clonotype. Its target is unknown. V gene TRBV20-1 combines with J gene TRBJ2-7; D is uncertain. Source: PBMCs, mostly from graft donor cells, taken 60 days after TCRalphabeta/CD19-depleted stem cell transplant. The clonotype was recovered from a female patient aged 2-15 years who had a stem cell transplant for Fanconi anemia, so the T cells may come from the graft donor. The CDR3 loop reads CSAREGITYEQYF. The CDR3 bases are TGCAGTGCTAGAGAGGGAATAACATACGAGCAGTACTTC.